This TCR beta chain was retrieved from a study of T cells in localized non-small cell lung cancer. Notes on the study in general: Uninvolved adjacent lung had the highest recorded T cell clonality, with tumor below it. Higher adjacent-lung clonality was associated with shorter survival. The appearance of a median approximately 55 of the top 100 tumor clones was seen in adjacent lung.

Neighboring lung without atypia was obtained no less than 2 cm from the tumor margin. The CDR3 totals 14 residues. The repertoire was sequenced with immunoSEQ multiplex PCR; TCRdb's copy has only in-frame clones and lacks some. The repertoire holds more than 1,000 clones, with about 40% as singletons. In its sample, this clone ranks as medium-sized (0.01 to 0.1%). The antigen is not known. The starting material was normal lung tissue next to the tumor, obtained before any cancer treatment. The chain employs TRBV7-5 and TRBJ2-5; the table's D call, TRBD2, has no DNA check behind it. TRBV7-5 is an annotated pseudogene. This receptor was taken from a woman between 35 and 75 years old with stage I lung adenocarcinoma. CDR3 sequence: CASSFQRGQETQYF. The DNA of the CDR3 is TGTGCCAGCAGCTTCCAGCGGGGGCAAGAGACCCAGTACTTC.